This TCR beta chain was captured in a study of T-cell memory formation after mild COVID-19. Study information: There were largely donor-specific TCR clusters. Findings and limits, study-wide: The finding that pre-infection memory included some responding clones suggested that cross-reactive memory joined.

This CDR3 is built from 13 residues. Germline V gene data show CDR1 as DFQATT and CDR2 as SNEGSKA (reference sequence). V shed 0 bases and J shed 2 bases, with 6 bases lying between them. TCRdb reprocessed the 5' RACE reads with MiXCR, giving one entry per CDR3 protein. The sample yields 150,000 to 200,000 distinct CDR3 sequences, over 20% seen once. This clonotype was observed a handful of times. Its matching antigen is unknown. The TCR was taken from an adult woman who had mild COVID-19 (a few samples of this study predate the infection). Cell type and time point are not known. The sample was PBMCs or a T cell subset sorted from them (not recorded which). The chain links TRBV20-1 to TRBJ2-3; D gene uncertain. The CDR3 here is CSARDPSTDTQYF. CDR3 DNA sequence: TGCAGTGCTAGAGATCCGTCCACAGATACGCAGTATTTT.